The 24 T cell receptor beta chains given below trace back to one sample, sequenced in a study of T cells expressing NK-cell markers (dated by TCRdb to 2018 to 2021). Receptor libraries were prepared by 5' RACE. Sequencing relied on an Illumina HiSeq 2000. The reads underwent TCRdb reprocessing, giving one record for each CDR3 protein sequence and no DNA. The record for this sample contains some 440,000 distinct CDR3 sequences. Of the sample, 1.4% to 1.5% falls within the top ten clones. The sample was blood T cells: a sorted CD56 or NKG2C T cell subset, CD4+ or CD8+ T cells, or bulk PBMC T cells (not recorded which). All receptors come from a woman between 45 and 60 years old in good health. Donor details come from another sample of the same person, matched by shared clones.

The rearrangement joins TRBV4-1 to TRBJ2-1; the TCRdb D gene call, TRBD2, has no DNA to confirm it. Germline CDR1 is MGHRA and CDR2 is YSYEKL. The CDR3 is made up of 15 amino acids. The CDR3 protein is CASSQDPVFGLTQFF.

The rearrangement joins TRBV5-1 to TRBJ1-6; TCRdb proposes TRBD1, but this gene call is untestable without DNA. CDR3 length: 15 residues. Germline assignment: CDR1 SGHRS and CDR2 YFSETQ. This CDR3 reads CASSLTGGESSPLHF.

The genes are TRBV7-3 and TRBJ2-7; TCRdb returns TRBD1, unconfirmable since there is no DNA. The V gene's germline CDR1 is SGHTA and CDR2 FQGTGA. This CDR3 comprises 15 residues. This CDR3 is CASSSLGTLLDEQYF.

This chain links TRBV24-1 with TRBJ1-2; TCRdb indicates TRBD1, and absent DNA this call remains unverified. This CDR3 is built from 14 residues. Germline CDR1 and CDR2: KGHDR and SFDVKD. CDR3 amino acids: CATTEGMGVYGYTF.

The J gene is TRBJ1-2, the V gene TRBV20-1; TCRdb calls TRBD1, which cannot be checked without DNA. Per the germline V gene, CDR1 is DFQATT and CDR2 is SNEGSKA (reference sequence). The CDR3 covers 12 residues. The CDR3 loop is CSALRGVYGYTF.

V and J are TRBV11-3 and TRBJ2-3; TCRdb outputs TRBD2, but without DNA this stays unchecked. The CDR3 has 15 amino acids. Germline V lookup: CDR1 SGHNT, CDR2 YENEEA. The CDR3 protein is CASSRGLAFTDTQYF.

CDR3 loop: CASSLSYGEPQHF. V gene TRBV12-3 or TRBV12-4 combines with J gene TRBJ1-5. The CDR3 loop spans 13 amino acids.

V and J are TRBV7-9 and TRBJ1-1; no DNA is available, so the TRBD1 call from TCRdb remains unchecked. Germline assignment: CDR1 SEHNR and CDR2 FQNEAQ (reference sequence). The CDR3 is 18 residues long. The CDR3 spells CASSSSSGTIVMNTEAFF.

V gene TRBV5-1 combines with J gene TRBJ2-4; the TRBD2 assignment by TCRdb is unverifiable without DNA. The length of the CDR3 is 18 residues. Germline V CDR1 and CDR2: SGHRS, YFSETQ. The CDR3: CASSLGGTSGIEGNIQYF.

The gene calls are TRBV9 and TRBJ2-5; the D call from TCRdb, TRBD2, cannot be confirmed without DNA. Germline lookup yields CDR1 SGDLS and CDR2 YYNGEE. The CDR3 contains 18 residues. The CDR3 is CASSVAGVSGRALETQYF.

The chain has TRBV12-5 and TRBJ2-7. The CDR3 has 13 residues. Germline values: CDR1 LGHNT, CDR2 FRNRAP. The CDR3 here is CASGLVQGWEQYF. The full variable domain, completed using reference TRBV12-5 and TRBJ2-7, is DARVTQTPRHKVTEMGQEVTMRCQPILGHNTVFWYRQTMMQGLELLAYFRNRAPLDDSGMPKDRFSAEMPDATLATLKIQPSEPRDSAVYFCASGLVQGWEQYFGPGTRLTVT.

The CDR3: CASSRGQGKSYGYTF. The chain is built from TRBV5-6 and TRBJ1-2; the TCRdb D gene call, TRBD1, has no DNA to confirm it. Germline CDR1 is SGHDT and CDR2 is YYEEEE. The CDR3 loop spans 15 amino acids.

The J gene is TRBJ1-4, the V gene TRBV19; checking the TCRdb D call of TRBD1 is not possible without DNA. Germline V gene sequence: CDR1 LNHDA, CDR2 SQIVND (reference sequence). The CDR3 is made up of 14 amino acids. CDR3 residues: CASSISQGNEKLFF.

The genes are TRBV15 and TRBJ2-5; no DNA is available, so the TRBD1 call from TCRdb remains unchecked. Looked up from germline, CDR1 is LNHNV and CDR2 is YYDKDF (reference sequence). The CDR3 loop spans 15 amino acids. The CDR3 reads CATSKRPGGQETQYF.

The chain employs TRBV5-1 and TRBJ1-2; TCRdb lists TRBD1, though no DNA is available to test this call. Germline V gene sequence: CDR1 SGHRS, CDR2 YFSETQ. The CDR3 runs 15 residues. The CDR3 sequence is CASSLFDRTNYGYTF.

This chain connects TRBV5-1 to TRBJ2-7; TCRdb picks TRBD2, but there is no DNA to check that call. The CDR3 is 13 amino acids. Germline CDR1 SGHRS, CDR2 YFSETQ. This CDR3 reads CASSRDFLYEQYF.

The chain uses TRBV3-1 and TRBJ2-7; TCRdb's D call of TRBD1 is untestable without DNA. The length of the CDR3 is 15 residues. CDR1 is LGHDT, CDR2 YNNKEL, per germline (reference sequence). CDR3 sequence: CASSQTPGFTYEQYF.

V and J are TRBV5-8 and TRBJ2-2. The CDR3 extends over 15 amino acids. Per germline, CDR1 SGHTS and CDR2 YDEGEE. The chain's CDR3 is CASSFGSTNTGELFF.

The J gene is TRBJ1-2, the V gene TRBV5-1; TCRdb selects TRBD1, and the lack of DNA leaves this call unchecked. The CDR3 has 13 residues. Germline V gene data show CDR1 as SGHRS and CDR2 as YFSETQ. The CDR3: CASRTTGIYGYTF. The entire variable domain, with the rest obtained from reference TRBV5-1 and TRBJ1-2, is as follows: KAGVTQTPRYLIKTRGQQVTLSCSPISGHRSVSWYQQTPGQGLQFLFEYFSETQRNKGNFPGRFSGRQFSNSRSEMNVSTLELGDSALYLCASRTTGIYGYTFGSGTRLTVV.

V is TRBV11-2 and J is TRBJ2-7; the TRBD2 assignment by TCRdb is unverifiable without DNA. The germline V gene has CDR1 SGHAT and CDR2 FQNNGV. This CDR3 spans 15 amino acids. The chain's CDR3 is CASSLDLGRGYEQYF.

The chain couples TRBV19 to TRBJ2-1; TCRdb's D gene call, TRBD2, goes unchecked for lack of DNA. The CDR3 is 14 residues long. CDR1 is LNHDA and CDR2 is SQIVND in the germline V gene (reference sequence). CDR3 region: CASRTTYRGNEQFF.

The CDR3 protein is CATDRDSETQYF. This sequence joins TRBV12-3 or TRBV12-4 and TRBJ2-5; TCRdb's D gene call, TRBD1, goes unchecked for lack of DNA. The CDR3 is made up of 12 amino acids.

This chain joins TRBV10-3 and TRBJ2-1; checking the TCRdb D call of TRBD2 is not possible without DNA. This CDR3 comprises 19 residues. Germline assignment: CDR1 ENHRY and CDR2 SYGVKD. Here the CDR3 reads CAISDPGLAGVGSYNEQFF.

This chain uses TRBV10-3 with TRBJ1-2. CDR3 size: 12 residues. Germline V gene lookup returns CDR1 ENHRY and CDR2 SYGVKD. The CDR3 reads CAISESLLGYTF.